Listed below are T cell receptor beta chains from one sample, sequenced in a study of cytomegalovirus exposure and HLA in healthy donors. Some clones are missing from TCRdb's copy, which holds only in-frame ones; the method was immunoSEQ multiplex PCR. The table has about 230,000 clones, more than 60% seen once. Sequencing was done on a sample of PBMCs. The receptors were gathered from a woman aged 55-75 years in good health and CMV-seropositive. Both conserved end residues are trimmed from each CDR3. Fields, in order: J gene, V gene, CDR3 protein.

J gene: TRBJ1-2
V gene: TRBV7-3
CDR3 protein: ASSYQTATTNYGYT

J gene: TRBJ1-2
V gene: TRBV6-4
CDR3 protein: ASSDIGQYYGYT

J gene: TRBJ1-1
V gene: TRBV28
CDR3 protein: ASSPGQGDTEAF

J gene: TRBJ1-5
V gene: TRBV19
CDR3 protein: ASSILNQPQH

J gene: TRBJ2-6
V gene: TRBV9
CDR3 protein: ASSAFTGSGANVLT

J gene: TRBJ2-7
V gene: TRBV23-1
CDR3 protein: ASLGGYVVGEQY

J gene: TRBJ2-2
V gene: TRBV7-2
CDR3 protein: ASSPQGQGIGELF

J gene: TRBJ2-1
V gene: TRBV7-2
CDR3 protein: ASSRPSSGSNSYNEQF

J gene: TRBJ2-2
V gene: TRBV18
CDR3 protein: ASSPRAGGNTGELF

J gene: TRBJ2-1
V gene: TRBV2
CDR3 protein: ASTKTGGLAGYNEQF

J gene: TRBJ1-5
V gene: TRBV5-3
CDR3 protein: ARTGGRAFSNQPQH

J gene: TRBJ1-4
V gene: TRBV30
CDR3 protein: AWDGGAYEKLF

J gene: TRBJ1-1
V gene: TRBV10-3
CDR3 protein: ATFDGDRDWNTEAF

J gene: TRBJ1-4
V gene: TRBV25-1
CDR3 protein: ASYSPIKKLF

J gene: TRBJ2-1
V gene: TRBV29-1
CDR3 protein: SVRTSSFYNEQF

J gene: TRBJ1-2
V gene: TRBV19
CDR3 protein: ASSIDRGISNYGYT

J gene: TRBJ2-3
V gene: TRBV4-2
CDR3 protein: ASSQGSAGADTQY

J gene: TRBJ2-2
V gene: TRBV7-7
CDR3 protein: ASSVREGRTGELF

J gene: TRBJ1-5
V gene: TRBV18
CDR3 protein: ASSPPGQGRWGNQPQH

J gene: TRBJ2-3
V gene: TRBV7-2
CDR3 protein: ASSLGKAGGSDTQY

J gene: TRBJ1-2
V gene: TRBV5-4
CDR3 protein: ASSPRSDRAGGYT

J gene: TRBJ1-2
V gene: TRBV12-5
CDR3 protein: ASGFGRGGYGYT

J gene: TRBJ1-4
V gene: TRBV30
CDR3 protein: AWNRGQKSTNEKLF

J gene: TRBJ2-5
V gene: TRBV5-4
CDR3 protein: ASSLAGGQETQY

J gene: TRBJ1-6
V gene: TRBV15
CDR3 protein: ATSREGQNYNSPLH

J gene: TRBJ1-4
V gene: TRBV4-1
CDR3 protein: ASSPQFRQGNEKLF

J gene: TRBJ1-5
V gene: TRBV6-6
CDR3 protein: ASSRLPSNSNQPQH

J gene: TRBJ2-1
V gene: TRBV11-2
CDR3 protein: ASSFRTSGRGGEQF

J gene: TRBJ2-5
V gene: TRBV11-3
CDR3 protein: ASSLTSGEETQY

J gene: TRBJ1-3
V gene: TRBV19
CDR3 protein: ASSPLGRGASGNTIY

J gene: TRBJ2-7
V gene: TRBV4-1
CDR3 protein: ASSQGYLSYEQY

J gene: TRBJ1-2
V gene: TRBV6-5
CDR3 protein: ASRSSLGLNYGYT

J gene: TRBJ2-2
V gene: TRBV4-3
CDR3 protein: ASSPHGGDTGELF

J gene: TRBJ2-5
V gene: TRBV5-1
CDR3 protein: ASRLAGEETQY

J gene: TRBJ2-1
V gene: TRBV5-4
CDR3 protein: ASSLGLAGGRSEQF

J gene: TRBJ2-7
V gene: TRBV6-1
CDR3 protein: ASSPGTYSYEQY

J gene: TRBJ1-3
V gene: TRBV10-1
CDR3 protein: ASSEWAWGNTIY

J gene: TRBJ2-1
V gene: TRBV27
CDR3 protein: ASRLATYSYNEQF

J gene: TRBJ2-6
V gene: TRBV2
CDR3 protein: AGGTSGGLSSGANVLT

J gene: TRBJ1-4
V gene: TRBV10-3
CDR3 protein: AISELGPAATNEKLF

J gene: TRBJ1-5
V gene: TRBV5-1
CDR3 protein: ASSSIQPQH

J gene: TRBJ1-1
V gene: TRBV6-4
CDR3 protein: ASSDVQGARTEAF

J gene: TRBJ1-2
V gene: TRBV11-2
CDR3 protein: ASSLLGRGYGYT

J gene: TRBJ2-7
V gene: TRBV5-5
CDR3 protein: ASSSVTVYEQY

J gene: TRBJ2-3
V gene: TRBV6-5
CDR3 protein: ASSRGLVPDTQY

J gene: TRBJ2-7
V gene: TRBV5-1
CDR3 protein: ASSSLAGGYEQY

J gene: TRBJ2-5
V gene: TRBV7-2
CDR3 protein: ASSSRLAGKQETQY

J gene: TRBJ2-7
V gene: TRBV5-4
CDR3 protein: ASSLGTGAEQY

J gene: TRBJ2-2
V gene: TRBV30
CDR3 protein: AWSPRDRGYTGELF

J gene: TRBJ2-2
V gene: TRBV7-2
CDR3 protein: ASSPRGSVNTGELF

J gene: TRBJ1-4
V gene: TRBV15
CDR3 protein: ATSHSLYRGREEKLF

J gene: TRBJ1-1
V gene: TRBV11-2
CDR3 protein: ASNLRISNTEAF

J gene: TRBJ1-4
V gene: TRBV28
CDR3 protein: ASSFGTGIREKLF

J gene: TRBJ2-5
V gene: TRBV15
CDR3 protein: ATSGPGLAATQY